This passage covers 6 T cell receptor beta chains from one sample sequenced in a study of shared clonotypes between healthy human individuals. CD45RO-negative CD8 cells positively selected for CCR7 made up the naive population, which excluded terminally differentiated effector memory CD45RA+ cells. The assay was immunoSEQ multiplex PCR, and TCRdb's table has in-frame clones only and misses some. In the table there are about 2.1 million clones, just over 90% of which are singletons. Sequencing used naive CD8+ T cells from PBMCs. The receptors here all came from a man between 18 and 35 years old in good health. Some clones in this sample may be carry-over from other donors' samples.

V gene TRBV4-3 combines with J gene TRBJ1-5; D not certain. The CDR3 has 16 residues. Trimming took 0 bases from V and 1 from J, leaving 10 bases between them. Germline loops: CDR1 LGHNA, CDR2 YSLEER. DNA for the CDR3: TGCGCCAGCAGCCAAGATATCACTCAGAGCAATCAGCCCCAGCATTTT. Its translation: CASSQDITQSNQPQHF.

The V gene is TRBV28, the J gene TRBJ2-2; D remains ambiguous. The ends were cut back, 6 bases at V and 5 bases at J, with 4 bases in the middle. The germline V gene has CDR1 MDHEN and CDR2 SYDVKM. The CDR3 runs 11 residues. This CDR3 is CASSQTGELFF. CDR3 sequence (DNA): TGTGCCAGCAGCCAAACCGGGGAGCTGTTTTTT.

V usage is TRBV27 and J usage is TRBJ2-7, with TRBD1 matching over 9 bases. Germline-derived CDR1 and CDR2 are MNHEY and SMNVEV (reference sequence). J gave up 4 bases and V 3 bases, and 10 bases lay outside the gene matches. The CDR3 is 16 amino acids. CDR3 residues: CASSLIGGTGMYEQYF. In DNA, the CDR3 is TGTGCCAGCAGTTTGATTGGCGGGACAGGGATGTACGAGCAGTACTTC.

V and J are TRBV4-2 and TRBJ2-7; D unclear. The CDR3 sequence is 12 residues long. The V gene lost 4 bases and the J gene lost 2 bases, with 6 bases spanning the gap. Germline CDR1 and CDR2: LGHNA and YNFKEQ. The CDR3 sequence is CASSLFPYEQYF. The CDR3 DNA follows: TGTGCCAGCAGCCTCTTCCCCTACGAGCAGTACTTC.

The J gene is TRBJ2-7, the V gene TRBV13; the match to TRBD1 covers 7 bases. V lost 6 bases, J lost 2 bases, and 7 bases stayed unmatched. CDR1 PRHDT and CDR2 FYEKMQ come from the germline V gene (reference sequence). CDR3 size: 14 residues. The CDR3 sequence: CASRSQGSPYEQYF. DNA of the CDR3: TGTGCCAGCAGGTCACAGGGGAGTCCCTACGAGCAGTACTTC.

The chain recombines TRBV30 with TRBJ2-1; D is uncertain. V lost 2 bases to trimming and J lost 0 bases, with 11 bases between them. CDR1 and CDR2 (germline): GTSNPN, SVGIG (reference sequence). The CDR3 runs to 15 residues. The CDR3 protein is CAWSSLTDSYNEQFF. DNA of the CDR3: TGTGCCTGGAGTAGTTTAACAGACTCCTACAATGAGCAGTTCTTC.